This T cell receptor beta chain was documented in a study of T-cell memory formation after mild COVID-19. Study-level information: Most TCR clusters belonged to a single donor.

Trimming removed 5 bases at V and 2 bases at J, with 12 bases between. This CDR3 region has 15 residues. Looked up from germline, CDR1 is SGHVS and CDR2 is FNYEAQ. TCR alpha and TCR beta cDNA libraries with sample barcodes and UMIs came from 5'RACE using constant-segment primers. Each CDR3 protein gets one entry after TCRdb re-called the 5' RACE reads with MiXCR. The table includes about 360,000 distinct CDR3 sequences, around 15% detected once. Source material: PBMCs or a T cell subset sorted from them (not recorded which). The sequence derives from a young man who had mild COVID-19 (a few samples of this study predate the infection). Cell type and time point are not known. The chain links TRBV7-6 to TRBJ1-4; D perhaps matches TRBD1 (5 bases). This CDR3 reads CASSRRRGTNEKLFF. The CDR3 coding sequence is TGTGCCAGCAGCCGACGGCGGGGGACTAATGAAAAACTGTTTTTT.